Shown below are 21 T cell receptor beta chains from a single sample sequenced in a study of cytomegalovirus exposure and HLA in healthy donors. TCRdb's copy holds only in-frame clones and misses some; the assay was immunoSEQ multiplex PCR. Of about 120,000 clones listed, about 96% were seen once; the top ten hold 1.5% to 2%. Sequences were obtained from PBMCs. The receptors derive from a man aged 18 to 29 in good health and CMV-seronegative.

The rearrangement joins TRBV23-1 to TRBJ1-5; D is unresolved. TRBV23-1 is flagged as an ORF with uncertain function. CDR3 length equals 16 residues. The V gene lost 1 base and the J gene lost 2 bases, with 12 bases spanning the gap. The CDR3 sequence is CASSQFHARCNQPQHF. CDR3 sequence (DNA): TGCGCCAGCAGTCAATTTCACGCACGGTGCAATCAGCCCCAGCATTTT.

The V gene is TRBV5-4, the J gene TRBJ1-2; 8 bases are shared with TRBD1. V gave up 3 bases and J gave up 6 bases; unmatched junction bases: 10. CDR1 SGHNT and CDR2 YYREEE come from the germline V gene (reference sequence). CDR3 size: 15 residues. The CDR3 DNA reads as TGTGCCAGCAGCTCCAGAGGACAGGGTAGGCATGGCTACACCTTC. It encodes CASSSRGQGRHGYTF.

This chain connects TRBV28 to TRBJ1-5, with 7 bases identical to TRBD1. Per germline, CDR1 MDHEN and CDR2 SYDVKM. The CDR3 has 14 amino acids. The V gene end was trimmed by 5 bases and the J gene end by 4 bases; junction bases not matched to a gene: 5. CDR3 protein: CASSRDSLNQPQHF. The CDR3 nucleotides read TGTGCCAGCAGTCGGGACAGCCTGAATCAGCCCCAGCATTTT. The full variable domain, its missing parts supplied by reference TRBV28 and TRBJ1-5, is DVKVTQSSRYLVKRTGEKVFLECVQDMDHENMFWYRQDPGLGLRLIYFSYDVKMKEKGDIPEGYSVSREKKERFSLILESASTNQTSMYLCASSRDSLNQPQHFGDGTRLSIL.

V and J are TRBV5-1 and TRBJ2-5, with D possibly being TRBD1 (7 bases). Trimming shortened V by 4 bases and J by 5 bases, and 15 bases separated the two germline ends. In germline, CDR1 is SGHRS, CDR2 YFSETQ. This CDR3 has 14 residues. CDR3 DNA: TGCGCCAGCAGCCCGGGGGACAGAGGGGAGACCCAGTACTTC. Amino acid sequence: CASSPGDRGETQYF.

The V gene is TRBV4-3, the J gene TRBJ1-2; 10 nucleotides match TRBD1. V trimming: 0 bases; J trimming: 9 bases; junction bases outside the gene matches: 13. Germline lookup yields CDR1 LGHNA and CDR2 YSLEER. The CDR3 is 17 residues long. This CDR3 is CASSQDSVTGGAFSYTF. The CDR3 DNA sequence: TGCGCCAGCAGCCAAGATTCGGTGACAGGGGGCGCATTCAGCTACACCTTC.

The J gene is TRBJ1-5, the V gene TRBV18; D is perhaps TRBD1 (5 bases). Per germline, CDR1 KGHSH and CDR2 LQKENI. CDR3 length: 16 residues. V gave up 0 bases and J gave up 0 bases, with 9 bases separating them. The CDR3 DNA reads as TGTGCCAGCTCACCACCGGGGCAGAATAGCAATCAGCCCCAGCATTTT. Its translation is CASSPPGQNSNQPQHF.

The rearrangement uses TRBV6-1 and TRBJ2-1; 13 nucleotides line up with TRBD2. CDR3 length equals 17 residues. Germline V gene lookup returns CDR1 MNHNS and CDR2 SASEGT. Losses at the gene ends were 4 bases for V and 4 bases for J; bases not matched to a gene: 7. CDR3 sequence reads: CASSGRTSGSRYNEQFF. CDR3 in DNA: TGTGCCAGCAGTGGGAGGACTAGCGGGAGTCGATACAATGAGCAGTTCTTC.

The chain employs TRBV5-8 and TRBJ2-3, with D maybe TRBD2 (6 bases). This CDR3 comprises 13 residues. Trimming pared 2 bases from V and 4 bases from J, leaving 8 bases between. Germline CDR1 is SGHTS and CDR2 is YDEGEE. The CDR3 sequence is CASSFPSADTQYF. The CDR3 DNA follows: TGTGCCAGCAGCTTCCCTAGCGCAGATACGCAGTATTTT.

This clone occurred once. The CDR3 region has the DNA TGTGCCAGCAGTGTTTACTCCGGGACTAGCCATAATGAGCAGTTCTTC. Encoded protein: CASSVYSGTSHNEQFF. The rearrangement joins TRBV5-4 to TRBJ2-1; 9 nucleotides agree with TRBD2. The germline CDR1 and CDR2 sequences are SGHNT and YYREEE (reference sequence). Losses at the gene ends were 5 bases for V and 7 bases for J; bases not matched to a gene: 13. The CDR3 is 16 residues long.

V usage is TRBV6-5 and J usage is TRBJ1-2; a possible D gene is TRBD1 (6 bases). The CDR3 extends over 15 amino acids. Per the germline V gene, CDR1 is MNHEY and CDR2 is SVGAGI. Trimming left V 1 base short and J 2 bases short, with 11 bases between. CDR3 in amino acids: CASSYFGGPNYGYTF. The CDR3 DNA follows: TGTGCCAGCAGTTACTTCGGGGGGCCGAACTATGGCTACACCTTC.

The chain links TRBV2 to TRBJ2-1; 7 nucleotides agree with TRBD1. Germline V CDR1 and CDR2: SNHLY, FYNNEI. V lost 6 bases and J lost 4; bases outside the gene matches: 9. The CDR3 extends over 15 amino acids. The CDR3: CASRTGTEFYNEQFF. The CDR3 bases are TGTGCCAGCAGGACCGGGACAGAATTTTACAATGAGCAGTTCTTC.

This chain joins TRBV4-3 and TRBJ1-3; no definite D call. Germline V gene sequence: CDR1 LGHNA, CDR2 YSLEER. This CDR3 is 16 amino acids long. V gave up 2 bases and J gave up 0 bases, with 11 bases separating them. CDR3 loop: CASSQSVMGSGNTIYF. CDR3 sequence (DNA): TGCGCCAGCAGCCAAAGCGTAATGGGCTCTGGAAACACCATATATTTT.

The genes are TRBV5-1 and TRBJ2-5; D might be TRBD2 (6 bases). The V gene lost 1 base and the J gene lost 5 bases, with 15 bases spanning the gap. Germline assignment: CDR1 SGHRS and CDR2 YFSETQ. There are 15 residues in the CDR3. CDR3 in amino acids: CASSLMVGGQETQYF. CDR3 DNA sequence: TGCGCCAGCAGCTTGATGGTAGGAGGGCAGGAGACCCAGTACTTC. The variable domain in full, with the rest retrieved from reference TRBV5-1 and TRBJ2-5, is KAGVTQTPRYLIKTRGQQVTLSCSPISGHRSVSWYQQTPGQGLQFLFEYFSETQRNKGNFPGRFSGRQFSNSRSEMNVSTLELGDSALYLCASSLMVGGQETQYFGPGTRLLVL.

This sequence joins TRBV11-3 and TRBJ2-2, with D maybe TRBD2 (5 bases). This CDR3 has 15 residues. From germline, CDR1 is SGHNT and CDR2 YENEEA. V was shortened by 5 bases and J by 4 bases, with 14 bases between the two germline ends. The CDR3 is CASSPQTITTGELFF. CDR3 bases: TGTGCCAGCAGCCCACAGACTATCACCACCGGGGAGCTGTTTTTT.

This rearrangement joins TRBV5-1 to TRBJ2-3, with D possibly being TRBD1 (5 bases). The V gene's germline CDR1 is SGHRS and CDR2 YFSETQ. Trimming cost V 6 bases and J 4 bases, with 12 bases left between them. The CDR3 consists of 13 residues. The DNA of the CDR3 is TGCGCCAGCACCGAAGGGGTGCCAGATACGCAGTATTTT. This encodes CASTEGVPDTQYF.

The chain joins TRBV6-1 to TRBJ1-5, with no clear D. Germline V gene sequence: CDR1 MNHNS, CDR2 SASEGT. CDR3 length: 13 residues. Trimming shortened V by 7 bases and J by 2 bases, and 9 bases separated the two germline ends. In nucleotides, the CDR3 is TGTGCCAGCAATGATGGAGGCAATCAGCCCCAGCATTTT. It specifies CASNDGGNQPQHF.

This clone was detected only a few times. The chain recombines TRBV28 with TRBJ2-7; D is uncertain. The CDR3 length is 14 residues. V lost 2 bases and J 3 bases, leaving 11 bases between the germline ends. Germline lookup yields CDR1 MDHEN and CDR2 SYDVKM. CDR3 region: CASSLRRFSYEQYF. The CDR3 coding sequence is TGTGCCAGCAGTTTACGCAGGTTTAGCTACGAGCAGTACTTC.

This chain joins TRBV7-8 and TRBJ2-3; 8 bases map to TRBD1. Germline assignment: CDR1 SGHVS and CDR2 FQNEAQ. The CDR3 extends over 16 amino acids. With 0 bases clipped from V and 4 bases from J, the junction kept 6 bases outside the gene matches. The CDR3: CASSLAAGQGADTQYF. The DNA for the CDR3 is TGTGCCAGCAGCTTAGCAGCCGGACAGGGCGCAGATACGCAGTATTTT. The variable domain in full, with the rest retrieved from reference TRBV7-8 and TRBJ2-3, is GAGVSQSPRYKVAKRGQDVALRCDPISGHVSLFWYQQALGQGPEFLTYFQNEAQLDKSGLPSDRFFAERPEGSVSTLKIQRTQQEDSAVYLCASSLAAGQGADTQYFGPGTRLTVL.

The chain links TRBV5-1 to TRBJ2-1, with TRBD2 identical over 8 bases. The CDR3 extends over 17 amino acids. Losses at the gene ends were 1 base for V and 7 bases for J; bases not matched to a gene: 13. Germline values: CDR1 SGHRS, CDR2 YFSETQ. CDR3 protein: CASSLLLPGGPFNEQFF. CDR3 bases: TGCGCCAGCAGCTTGTTATTACCGGGAGGGCCGTTTAATGAGCAGTTCTTC.

The genes are TRBV28 and TRBJ2-2, with TRBD1 matching 8 bases. The CDR3 contains 15 residues. Per the germline V gene, CDR1 is MDHEN and CDR2 is SYDVKM. The trim removed 6 bases at V and 1 base at J, leaving 4 bases unmatched. The CDR3 loop is CASSTGTGNTGELFF. In DNA, the CDR3 is TGTGCCAGCAGCACCGGGACAGGGAACACCGGGGAGCTGTTTTTT.

The chain employs TRBV7-7 and TRBJ2-2; a weak D match, TRBD2 (5 bases). The germline V gene has CDR1 SSHAT and CDR2 FNYEAQ (reference sequence). Trimming took 5 bases from V and 1 from J, leaving 8 bases between them. The CDR3 runs 14 residues. DNA of the CDR3: TGTGCCAGCAGCCGAAGCGGGAACACCGGGGAGCTGTTTTTT. It encodes CASSRSGNTGELFF.